This passage covers 8 T cell receptor beta chains from one sample sequenced in a study of Ad26.COV2.S vaccination and SARS-CoV-2 variants. Sample treatment: around 19 received Ad26.COV2.S at low or high dose, single or two shots; about 5 received placebo; per-sample allocation not given. Material that was analyzed had been drawn on day 63 after the first vaccine or placebo injection. Assay: immunoSEQ multiplex PCR; the TCRdb copy retains only in-frame clones and omits some. This table holds about 680,000 clones, about 90% found once. The sequenced sample was peripheral blood, obtained in a trial of Ad26.COV2.S vaccine versus placebo. These TCRs come from a person between 18 and 65 years old who received the Ad26.COV2.S COVID-19 vaccine or a placebo.

The rearrangement links TRBV3-1 (or the pseudogene TRBV3-2) to TRBJ1-4; 10 positions match TRBD1. Germline CDR1 and CDR2: LGHDT and YNNKEL (reference sequence). V was pared by 3 bases and J by 8 bases, with 9 bases of the junction left unmatched. CDR3 length: 16 residues. The CDR3 spells CASSQPGTGASEKLFF. The CDR3 DNA reads as TGTGCCAGCAGCCAGCCAGGGACAGGGGCCTCGGAAAAACTGTTTTTT.

The sample holds one count of this clone. This chain uses TRBV12-3 or TRBV12-4 with TRBJ2-5; no clear D. This CDR3 contains 13 residues. Trimming took off 2 bases at V and 2 bases at J, with 6 bases between the two ends. The CDR3 is CASSLISQETQYF. The DNA of the CDR3 is TGTGCCAGCAGTTTAATCAGTCAAGAGACCCAGTACTTC.

As regards this clone: Other DNA sequences within the sample encode an identical CDR3. V and J are TRBV18 and TRBJ2-7, with 8 nucleotides matching TRBD2. CDR1 is KGHSH, CDR2 LQKENI, per germline. The ends lost 5 bases at V and 0 bases at J; junction bases unmatched: 0. The CDR3 loop spans 13 amino acids. The CDR3 loop reads CASSSGSSYEQYF. In nucleotides, the CDR3 is TGTGCCAGCTCAAGCGGGAGCTCCTACGAGCAGTACTTC.

This chain joins TRBV7-9 and TRBJ1-6; no reliable D call. The CDR3 has 14 residues. CDR1 and CDR2 (germline): SEHNR, FQNEAQ (reference sequence). Trimming shortened V by 3 bases and J by 9 bases, and 12 bases separated the two germline ends. CDR3 sequence reads: CASSFRGEVSPLHF. DNA of the CDR3: TGTGCCAGCAGCTTCCGAGGCGAGGTTTCACCCCTCCACTTT.

The chain links TRBV27 to TRBJ2-7; TRBD2 agrees at 9 bases. The CDR3 covers 13 residues. J was trimmed by 2 bases and V by 6 bases; bases with no gene match: 2. Germline lookup yields CDR1 MNHEY and CDR2 SMNVEV (reference sequence). CDR3 protein: CASSLAGTYEQYF. The CDR3 DNA reads TGTGCCAGCAGCCTAGCGGGAACCTACGAGCAGTACTTC.

The genes are TRBV6-6 and TRBJ1-6, with a possible D match to TRBD1 (5 bases). V lost 0 bases and J lost 8, with 8 bases in between. CDR3 length: 14 amino acids. Germline lookup yields CDR1 MNHNY and CDR2 SVGAGI (reference sequence). The CDR3 nucleotides read TGTGCCAGCAGTTACTCAGGGGTGGATTCACCCCTCCACTTT. Amino acids: CASSYSGVDSPLHF.

The rearrangement joins TRBV11-3 to TRBJ2-2, with a possible D match to TRBD2 (7 bases). There are 14 residues in the CDR3. The germline gives CDR1 SGHNT, CDR2 YENEEA. Trimming removed 3 bases from V and 5 bases from J, with 10 bases in between. This CDR3 is CASSFRGGTGELFF. CDR3 sequence (DNA): TGTGCCAGCAGCTTTAGGGGGGGAACCGGGGAGCTGTTTTTT.

This clone was detected once. The chain recombines TRBV4-3 with TRBJ2-3, with TRBD2 as a possible D gene (5 bases). The CDR3 is 16 amino acids. Trimming took off 0 bases at V and 7 bases at J, with 17 bases between the two ends. From germline, CDR1 is LGHNA and CDR2 YSLEER. The CDR3 bases are TGCGCCAGCAGCCAAGATTTGGCGACTATCCGCAATACGCAGTATTTT. Protein: CASSQDLATIRNTQYF.